This T cell receptor (beta chain) was retrieved from a study of T cell clonotyping in hematopoietic cell transplantation. Across the whole study: Cytoreduction preceded collection of pretransplant recipient samples. Study-wide findings and caveats: No sorting was done, leaving CD4 and CD8 contributions mixed.

Trimming took 5 bases from V and 6 from J; bases not matched to a gene: 6. CDR1 and CDR2 (germline): SGHTA, FQGNSA. The CDR3 contains 14 residues. This table comes from immunoSEQ multiplex PCR, and its TCRdb copy is limited to in-frame clones, with some not included. The sample yields roughly 16,000 clones, about 92% seen once. The time point denotes: recipient sample about 28 days before transplant, after cytoreduction. As regards this clone: The antigen is undetermined.

Source: peripheral blood mononuclear cells, taken before stem cell transplant. The rearrangement uses TRBV7-2 and TRBJ2-7; 11 positions match TRBD1. This receptor was identified in a man in his late teens or twenties with biphenotypic leukemia. Some clones in this sample may be carry-over from other donors' samples. The CDR3 DNA reads as TGTGCCAGCAGCGGCCGGACAGGGGGCGGCGAGCAGTACTTC. It is translated as CASSGRTGGGEQYF.